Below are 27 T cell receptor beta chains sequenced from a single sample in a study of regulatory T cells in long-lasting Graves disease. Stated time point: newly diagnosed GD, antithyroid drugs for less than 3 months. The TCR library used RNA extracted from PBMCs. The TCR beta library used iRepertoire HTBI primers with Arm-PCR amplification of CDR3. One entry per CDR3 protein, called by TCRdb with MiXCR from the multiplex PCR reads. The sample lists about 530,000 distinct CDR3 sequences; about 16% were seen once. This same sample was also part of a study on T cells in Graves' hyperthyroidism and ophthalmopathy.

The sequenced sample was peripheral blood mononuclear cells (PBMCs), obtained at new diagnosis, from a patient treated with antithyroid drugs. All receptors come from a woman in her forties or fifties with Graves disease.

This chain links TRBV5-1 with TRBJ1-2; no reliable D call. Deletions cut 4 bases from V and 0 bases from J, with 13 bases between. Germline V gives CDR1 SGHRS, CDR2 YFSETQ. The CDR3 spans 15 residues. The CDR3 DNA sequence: TGCGCCAGCAGCCCCCAAGGGCTAGCTAACTATGGCTACACCTTC. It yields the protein CASSPQGLANYGYTF.

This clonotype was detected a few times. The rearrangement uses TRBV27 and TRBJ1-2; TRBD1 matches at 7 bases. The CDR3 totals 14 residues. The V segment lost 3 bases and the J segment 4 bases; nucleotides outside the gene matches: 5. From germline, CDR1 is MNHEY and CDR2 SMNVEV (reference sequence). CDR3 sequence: CASSFSGQVYGYTF. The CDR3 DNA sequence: TGTGCCAGCAGTTTCTCAGGACAGGTCTATGGCTACACCTTC.

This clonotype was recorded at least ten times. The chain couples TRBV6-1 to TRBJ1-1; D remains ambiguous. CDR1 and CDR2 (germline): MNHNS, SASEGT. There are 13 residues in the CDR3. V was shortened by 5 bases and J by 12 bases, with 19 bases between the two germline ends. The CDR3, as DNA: TGTGCCAGCAGTCCTGACCGAACCTCCCGGACTTTCTTT. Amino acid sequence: CASSPDRTSRTFF.

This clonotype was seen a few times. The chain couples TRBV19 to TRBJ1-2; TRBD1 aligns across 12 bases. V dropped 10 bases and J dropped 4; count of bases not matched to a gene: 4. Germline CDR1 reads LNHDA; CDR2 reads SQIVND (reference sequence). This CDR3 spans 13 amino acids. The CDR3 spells CATGTGGIYGYTF. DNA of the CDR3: TGTGCCACAGGGACAGGGGGCATCTATGGCTACACCTTC.

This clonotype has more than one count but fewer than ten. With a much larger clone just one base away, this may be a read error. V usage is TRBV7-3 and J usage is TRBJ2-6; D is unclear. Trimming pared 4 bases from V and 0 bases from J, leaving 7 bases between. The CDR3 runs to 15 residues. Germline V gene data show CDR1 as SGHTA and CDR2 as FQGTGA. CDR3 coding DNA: TGTGCCAGCAGCTCAGGAGTCTCTGGGGCCAACGTCCTGACTTTC. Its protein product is CASSSGVSGANVLTF. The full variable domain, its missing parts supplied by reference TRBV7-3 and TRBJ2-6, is GAGVSQTPSNKVTEKGKYVELRCDPISGHTALYWYRQSLGQGPEFLIYFQGTGAADDSGLPNDRFFAVRPEGSVSTLKIQRTERGDSAVYLCASSSGVSGANVLTFGAGSRLTVL.

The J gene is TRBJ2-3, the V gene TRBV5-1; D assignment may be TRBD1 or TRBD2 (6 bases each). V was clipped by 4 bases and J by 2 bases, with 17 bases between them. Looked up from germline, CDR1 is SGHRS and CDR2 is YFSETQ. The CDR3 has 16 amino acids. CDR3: CASSPGGGLYTDTQYF. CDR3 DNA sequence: TGCGCCAGCAGCCCGGGTGGGGGGCTCTACACAGATACGCAGTATTTT.

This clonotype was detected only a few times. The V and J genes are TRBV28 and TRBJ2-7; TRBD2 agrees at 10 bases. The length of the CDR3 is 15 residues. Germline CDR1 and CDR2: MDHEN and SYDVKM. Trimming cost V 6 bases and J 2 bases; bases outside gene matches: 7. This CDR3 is CASRGLAGGTYEQYF. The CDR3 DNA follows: TGTGCCAGCAGGGGGTTAGCGGGGGGCACCTACGAGCAGTACTTC.

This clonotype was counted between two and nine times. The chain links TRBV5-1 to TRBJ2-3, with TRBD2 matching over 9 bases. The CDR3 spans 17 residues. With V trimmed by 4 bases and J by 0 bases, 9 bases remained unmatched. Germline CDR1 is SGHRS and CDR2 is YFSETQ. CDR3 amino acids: CASSELLAGVSTDTQYF. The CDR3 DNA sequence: TGCGCCAGCAGCGAACTACTAGCGGGCGTTAGCACAGATACGCAGTATTTT.

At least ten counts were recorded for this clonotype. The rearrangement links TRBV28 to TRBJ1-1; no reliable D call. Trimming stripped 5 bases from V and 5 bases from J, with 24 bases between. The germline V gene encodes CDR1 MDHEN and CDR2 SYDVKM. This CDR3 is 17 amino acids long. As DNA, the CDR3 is TGTGCCAGCAGTCAACGGCTTCGGAGCAGCCCAGGTACTGAAGCTTTCTTT. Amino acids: CASSQRLRSSPGTEAFF.

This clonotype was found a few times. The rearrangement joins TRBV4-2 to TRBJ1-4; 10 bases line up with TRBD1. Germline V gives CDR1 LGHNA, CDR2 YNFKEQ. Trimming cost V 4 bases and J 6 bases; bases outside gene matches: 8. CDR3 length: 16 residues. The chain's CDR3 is CASSRTTGTGDEKLFF. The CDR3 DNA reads TGTGCCAGCAGCCGCACAACCGGGACAGGGGATGAAAAACTGTTTTTT.

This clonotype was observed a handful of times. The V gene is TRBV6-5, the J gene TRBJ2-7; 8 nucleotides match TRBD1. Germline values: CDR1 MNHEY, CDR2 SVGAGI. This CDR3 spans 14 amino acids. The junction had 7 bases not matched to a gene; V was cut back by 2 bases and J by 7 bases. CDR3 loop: CASSYRTGLEEQYF. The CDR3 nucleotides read TGTGCCAGCAGTTACCGGACAGGGCTCGAGGAGCAGTACTTC.

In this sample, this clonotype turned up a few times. The CDR3, as DNA: TGTGCCAGCAGCTCAACAGGGAACTCCTACGAGCAGTACTTC. Its protein is CASSSTGNSYEQYF. The chain has TRBV11-2 and TRBJ2-7, with a possible D match to TRBD1 (6 bases). The length of the CDR3 is 14 residues. Germline CDR1 is SGHAT and CDR2 is FQNNGV. Trimming cost V 4 bases and J 0 bases, with 10 bases left between them.

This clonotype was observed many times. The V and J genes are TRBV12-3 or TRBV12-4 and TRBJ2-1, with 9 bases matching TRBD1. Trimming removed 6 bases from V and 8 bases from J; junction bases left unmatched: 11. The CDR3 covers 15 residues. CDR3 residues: CASSDHLQGADEQFF. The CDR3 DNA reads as TGTGCCAGCAGCGATCATCTACAGGGGGCGGATGAGCAGTTCTTC.

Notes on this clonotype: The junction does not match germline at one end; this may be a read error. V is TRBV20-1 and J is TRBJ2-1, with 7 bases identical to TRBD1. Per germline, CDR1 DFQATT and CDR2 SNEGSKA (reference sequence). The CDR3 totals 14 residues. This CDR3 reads CSANRQGVDNQQFF. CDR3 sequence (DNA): TGCAGTGCTAATCGCCAGGGGGTGGACAATCAGCAGTTCTTC.

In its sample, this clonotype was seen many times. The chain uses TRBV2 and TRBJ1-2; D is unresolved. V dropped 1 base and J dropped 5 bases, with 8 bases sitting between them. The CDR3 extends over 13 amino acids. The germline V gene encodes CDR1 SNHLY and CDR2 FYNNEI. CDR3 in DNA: TGTGCCAGCAGTGAAGTGAGCACTTATGGCTACACCTTC. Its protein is CASSEVSTYGYTF.

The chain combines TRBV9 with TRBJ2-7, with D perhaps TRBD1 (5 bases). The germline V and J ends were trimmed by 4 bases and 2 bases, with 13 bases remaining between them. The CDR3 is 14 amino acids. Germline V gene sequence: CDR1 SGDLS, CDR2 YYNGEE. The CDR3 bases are TGTGCCAGCAGCCCAAGCAGGGCCACCTACGAGCAGTACTTC. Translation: CASSPSRATYEQYF.

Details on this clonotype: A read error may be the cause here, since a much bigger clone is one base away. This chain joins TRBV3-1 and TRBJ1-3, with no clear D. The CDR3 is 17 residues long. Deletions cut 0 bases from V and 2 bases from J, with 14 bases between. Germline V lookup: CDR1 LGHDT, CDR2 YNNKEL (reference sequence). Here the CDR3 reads CASSQDRSISPGNTIYF. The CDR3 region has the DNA TGTGCCAGCAGCCAAGATCGATCGATTAGCCCTGGAAACACCATATATTTT.

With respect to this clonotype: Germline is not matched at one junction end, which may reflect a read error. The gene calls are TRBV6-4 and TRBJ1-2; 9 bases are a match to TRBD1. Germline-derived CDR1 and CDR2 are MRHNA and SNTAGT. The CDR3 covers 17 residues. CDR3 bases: TGTGCCGGCAGTGACAGGGGGGTAGGGTCTGCTAACTATGGCTACACCTTC. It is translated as CAGSDRGVGSANYGYTF.

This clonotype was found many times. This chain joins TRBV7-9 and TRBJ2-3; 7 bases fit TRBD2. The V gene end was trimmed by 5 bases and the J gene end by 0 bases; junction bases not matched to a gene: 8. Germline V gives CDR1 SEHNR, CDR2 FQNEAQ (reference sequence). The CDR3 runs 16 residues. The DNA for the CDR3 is TGTGCCAGCAGCCCTCTGGCGGGGGACAGCACAGATACGCAGTATTTT. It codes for CASSPLAGDSTDTQYF.

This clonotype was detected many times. The CDR3 is CASSSLDRGDEKLFF. CDR3 DNA sequence: TGCGCCAGCAGCTCACTGGACAGGGGCGATGAAAAACTGTTTTTT. The J gene is TRBJ1-4, the V gene TRBV5-1; 9 nucleotides match TRBD1. Trimming removed 3 bases from V and 6 bases from J; junction bases left unmatched: 6. The CDR3 covers 15 residues. Germline CDR1 is SGHRS and CDR2 is YFSETQ.

The DNA of the CDR3 is TGTGCCAGCACGACCCGGGGGGACACCGGGGAGCTGTTTTTT. Translating gives CASTTRGDTGELFF. This chain uses TRBV9 with TRBJ2-2; 7 bases are a match to TRBD2. The V and J ends lost 6 bases and 3 bases, in that order; junction bases with no gene match: 5. From germline, CDR1 is SGDLS and CDR2 YYNGEE. This CDR3 contains 14 residues.

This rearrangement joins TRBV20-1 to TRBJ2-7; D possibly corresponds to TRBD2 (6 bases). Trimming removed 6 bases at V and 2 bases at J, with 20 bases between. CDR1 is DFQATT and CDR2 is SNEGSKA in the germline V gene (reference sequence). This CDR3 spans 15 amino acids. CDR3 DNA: TGCAGTGCCCAACCAGCTAGCGATGGGCCCTACGAGCAGTACTTC. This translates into CSAQPASDGPYEQYF.

This chain's CDR3 is CASSVSGGNSPLHF. The CDR3 DNA is TGTGCCAGCAGCGTCAGCGGGGGAAATTCACCCCTCCACTTT. This chain connects TRBV9 to TRBJ1-6; possible D gene TRBD1, 5 bases. The V gene lost 2 bases and the J gene lost 7 bases, with 10 bases spanning the gap. The CDR3 is 14 amino acids. CDR1 is SGDLS, CDR2 YYNGEE, per germline.

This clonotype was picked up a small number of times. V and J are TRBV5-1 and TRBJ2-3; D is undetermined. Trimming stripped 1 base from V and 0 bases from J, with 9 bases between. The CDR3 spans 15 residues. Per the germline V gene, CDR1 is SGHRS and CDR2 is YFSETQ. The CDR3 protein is CASSLPARSTDTQYF. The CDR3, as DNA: TGCGCCAGCAGCTTGCCCGCCCGAAGCACAGATACGCAGTATTTT.

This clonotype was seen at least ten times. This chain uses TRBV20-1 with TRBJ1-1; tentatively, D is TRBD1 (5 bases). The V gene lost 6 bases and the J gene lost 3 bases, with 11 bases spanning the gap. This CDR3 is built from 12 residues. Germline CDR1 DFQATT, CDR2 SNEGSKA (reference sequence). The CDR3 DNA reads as TGCAGTGCCACCCAGGGCGACACTGAAGCTTTCTTT. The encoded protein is CSATQGDTEAFF.

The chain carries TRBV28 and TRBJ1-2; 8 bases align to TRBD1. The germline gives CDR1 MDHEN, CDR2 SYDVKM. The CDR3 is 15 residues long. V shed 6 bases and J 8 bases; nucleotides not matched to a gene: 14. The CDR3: CASRWIGTGGRGYTF. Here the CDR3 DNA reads TGTGCCAGCAGGTGGATTGGGACAGGAGGACGGGGCTACACCTTC.

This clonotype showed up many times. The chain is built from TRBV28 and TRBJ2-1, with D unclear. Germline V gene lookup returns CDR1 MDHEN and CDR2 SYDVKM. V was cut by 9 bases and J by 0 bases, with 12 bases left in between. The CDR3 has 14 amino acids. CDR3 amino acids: CASKIGYSYNEQFF. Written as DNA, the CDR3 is TGTGCCAGTAAGATAGGATACTCCTACAATGAGCAGTTCTTC.